This T cell receptor beta chain was sequenced during a study of low-dose radiotherapy and immunotherapy resistance in tumors. V gave up 6 bases and J gave up 8 bases, with 10 bases separating them. CDR1 and CDR2 (germline): MNHEY, SVGAGI. This CDR3 is built from 11 residues. Time point specified: before trial treatment. Advanced solid tumors without tumor-infiltrating lymphocytes were required for inclusion. TRAV and TRBV primers primed cDNA for both TCRalpha and TCRbeta. It was with a constant-region primer and a V-primer adapter that TCRs were amplified over 20 PCR cycles. TCRdb re-analysed the reads in MiXCR, keeping a single row per CDR3 protein. The sample contains approximately 84,000 distinct CDR3 sequences, 15% to 20% of which appear only once. In its sample, this clonotype was seen many times.

The source was PBMCs, collected before treatment. The J gene is TRBJ1-2, the V gene TRBV6-5; D remains ambiguous. This TCR came from a male donor with prostate cancer. CDR3 nucleotides: TGTGCCAGCAGCCGCGGGTACGGCTACACCTTC. This gives the protein CASSRGYGYTF.